This TCR beta chain was captured in a study of human T cells and chemical hapten exposure (dated by TCRdb to the early 2020s). Notes on the research overall: For sensitization, 2% DPC in acetone was applied to a 2 cm by 2 cm area of upper inner arm skin. Weekly therapeutic DPC doses were additionally applied to the scalp of patients throughout the approximately 25-week study period. Patch testing on the upper back used Finn chambers containing 0.01% DPC, with scoring done after 6 days according to International Contact Dermatitis Research Group standards. Most of the patients in the cohort were female, and the cohort covered alopecia areata with under or over 50% scalp involvement, alopecia totalis and alopecia universalis. Libraries were pooled for sequencing, and variation in per-sample TCR yields was attributed mainly to small differences in library volumes within the pool. This study followed changes in the peripheral blood TCR repertoire in vivo during primary and secondary sensitization of alopecia patients to the hapten diphenylcyclopropenone (DPC). Blood was sampled from patients pre-sensitization (week 0) and at 2, 6 and about 24 weeks after DPC sensitization. For TCR sequencing, blood came from 25 to 30 alopecia patients at anywhere from one to four time points (pre-sensitization, 2, 6 and 24 weeks).

Study-wide findings and limitations: Patch test score was positively correlated with the number of PT1 expanded TCRs, with significance at thresholds 8, 16 and 32 but not at 4. Compared with pre-sensitization or healthy control sets, expanded TCRs formed significantly more large CDR3 similarity clusters, which is consistent with antigen-driven responses. DPC sensitization did not change the number of TCRs with a frequency above 1 in 1000, and there was no evidence of changes in global repertoire structure. Alopecia, a presumed autoimmune disease, was present in all patients, so the immune response of the patients might differ from that of healthy individuals. Repeated subsampling changed both the strength of the expansion versus patch-test correlation and the threshold at which the correlation became significant.

The germline V gene encodes CDR1 SGHVS and CDR2 FQNEAQ. A distance of 3 bases separates the germline ends of V and J, which lose 1 base and 6 bases respectively. There are 12 amino acids in the CDR3, from cysteine to phenylalanine inclusive. The only DNA kept is the CDR3, 36 bases in frame from the first base. Remarks on this clonotype: The antigen it recognizes is unknown. No clone much larger than this one lies a single base away; base qualities are absent.

The receptor library was made with RACE. The data were produced on a NextSeq 500. During library preparation, unique molecular identifiers were attached to individual cDNA molecules so that TCRs could be counted quantitatively and reproducibly. For every blood RNA sample, sequencing covered both the TCR alpha and TCR beta chains. The original methods were these. A median of roughly 99,000 TCRs per sample was observed, with a range of about 20,000 to 750,000. The Decombinator software suite was used to annotate the V, J and CDR3 of the TCR reads. Every sample was subsampled to the same number of TCRs (28,000) for the PS versus PT1 abundance plots. Expanded TCRs were defined as absent before sensitization and observed at least eight times at the 2-week time point. TCRdb handled the public reads itself, with Q25 trimming in fastp and clone calling in MiXCR, and kept productive beta chains. When rows share a CDR3 protein, they turn into one entry using the most common DNA and genes. None of the V and J calls come from the authors' own analysis; TCRdb made them. The sample table contains under 70,000 distinct CDR3 sequences; only one count was recorded for roughly 10% of them. The ten largest account for roughly 4% of the sample.

The meaning of the sample's time point label: pre-sensitization, week 0. Taken with the paper, the label for treatment or condition translates to: therapeutic diphenylcyclopropenone sensitization with weekly scalp DPC. Blood at each patch-test visit was drawn before the patch test was applied. To be eligible, patients had to be aged 18 to 70, diagnosed with alopecia and judged suitable for DPC therapy, while pregnant patients were excluded. Total RNA was extracted from unfractionated whole blood that had been collected in Tempus Blood RNA tubes. The sequenced sample was whole blood, obtained in connection with sensitization to the hapten diphenylcyclopropenone (DPC). The source is a woman aged 40 to 55 with alopecia areata. Some clones in this sample may be carry-over from other donors' samples. The chain couples TRBV7-8 to TRBJ2-2, with the identity of the D gene unclear. For the CDR3, the sequence is CASSLVPGELFF. The DNA is TGTGCCAGCAGCTTAGTGCCCGGGGAGCTGTTTTTT.